Within the sample, the clone carrying this TCR beta chain is medium-sized (0.01 to 0.1%). This entry comes from a study of T cells after yellow fever vaccination. Study summary: Fractions of limited cellularity were prepared by means of SMART-Seq v4 Ultra Low Input.

It was through 5'RACE template switching that TCR cDNA was made, with a universal primer site and UMIs added. TCRdb re-derived calls from the 5' RACE reads in MiXCR, one entry per CDR3 protein. The data contain about 340,000 distinct CDR3 sequences, 8.5% to 10% of them singletons. The CDR3 is 12 residues long. CDR1 is SGHVS and CDR2 is FNYEAQ in the germline V gene. The V end was cut by 2 bases, the J end by 7 bases, with 6 bases between. The source is a man younger than 30 who received the YFV17D yellow fever vaccine. The J gene is TRBJ1-5, the V gene TRBV7-6; D gene unclear. Sequences were derived from PBMCs, sampled on the day of the first yellow fever vaccination. The CDR3 loop is CASSLWRQPQHF. The CDR3 nucleotides are TGTGCCAGCAGCTTATGGAGGCAGCCCCAGCATTTT.